This T cell receptor beta chain was retrieved from a study of human T cells and chemical hapten exposure. Study background: Mostly female patients had alopecia areata, totalis or universalis.

Only a few counts were recorded for this clonotype. Its antigen is not known. The CDR3 has 12 residues. The V end was cut by 3 bases, the J end by 6 bases, with 9 bases between. Looked up from germline, CDR1 is MGHDK and CDR2 is SYGVNS. Time point denoted: patch test 1, 2 weeks after DPC sensitization. Described treatment: therapeutic diphenylcyclopropenone sensitization with weekly scalp DPC. Someone pulled total RNA out of unfractionated whole blood. TCRdb itself ran the RACE reads through MiXCR, one entry per CDR3 protein. The sample records about 99,000 distinct CDR3 sequences, around 12% being singletons. Overall study results and limits: Because all patients had alopecia, their immune responses might differ from healthy ones.

V is TRBV25-1 and J is TRBJ2-7; weak D call: TRBD1 (6 bases). The sample here was whole blood, taken in connection with sensitization to the hapten diphenylcyclopropenone (DPC). This sequence originates from a woman aged 40 to 50 with alopecia areata. Some clones in this sample may be carry-over from other donors' samples. CDR3 sequence: CASSDLGGEQYF. The CDR3 DNA follows: TGTGCCAGCAGTGATCTAGGGGGCGAGCAGTACTTC.